Listed here are 4 T cell receptor beta chains from one sample, sequenced in a study of shared clonotypes between healthy human individuals. Repertoires were generated with immunoSEQ multiplex PCR, while TCRdb's copy carries only in-frame clones and drops some. This sample has some 1,900,000 clones, with about 95% found just once. Naive CD8 isolation took CD45RO-negative cells positively selected for CCR7 and excluded terminally differentiated effector memory CD45RA+ cells. The source material was naive CD8+ T cells sorted from blood. Receptors originate from a man younger than 35 in good health.

V usage is TRBV25-1 and J usage is TRBJ2-1; possible D gene TRBD2, 6 bases. Trimming shortened V by 4 bases and J by 9 bases, and 10 bases separated the two germline ends. CDR3 size: 12 residues. CDR1 is MGHDK and CDR2 is SYGVNS in the germline V gene. The CDR3 bases are TGTGCCAGCAGTGGCGGGGTTGCTGAGCAGTTCTTC. Translation gives CASSGGVAEQFF. The full variable domain, in which reference TRBV25-1 and TRBJ2-1 provide the parts outside the CDR3, is EADIYQTPRYLVIGTGKKITLECSQTMGHDKMYWYQQDPGMELHLIHYSYGVNSTEKGDLSSESTVSRIRTEHFPLTLESARPSHTSQYLCASSGGVAEQFFGPGTRLTVL.

The chain uses TRBV10-1 and TRBJ2-2; 7 positions agree with TRBD2. J was trimmed by 5 bases and V by 5 bases; bases with no gene match: 11. The CDR3 is 16 amino acids. The V gene's germline CDR1 is WNHNN and CDR2 SYGVQD (reference sequence). In nucleotides, the CDR3 is TGCGCCAGCAGTCTAGGGGTTAGCGGGCCTACCGGGGAGCTGTTTTTT. Its translation: CASSLGVSGPTGELFF.

V is TRBV7-2 and J is TRBJ2-7; D remains unclear. The CDR3 length is 16 residues. Germline V CDR1 and CDR2: SGHTA, FQGNSA. The ends were cut back, 5 bases at V and 3 bases at J, with 20 bases in the middle. CDR3 in amino acids: CASSATPESKYYEQYF. CDR3 DNA: TGTGCCAGCAGCGCAACTCCTGAGTCGAAATACTACGAGCAGTACTTC.

Concerning this clone: Other nucleotide sequences in the sample specify the same CDR3. V is TRBV6-5 and J is TRBJ2-7; D may be TRBD2 (5 bases). Trimming took off 6 bases at V and 0 bases at J, with 9 bases between the two ends. The CDR3 runs 13 residues. Germline CDR1 MNHEY, CDR2 SVGAGI. The CDR3 bases are TGTGCCAGCAGCCTTGGACTCTCCTACGAGCAGTACTTC. The encoded protein is CASSLGLSYEQYF.